This entry concerns a single TCR beta chain. Its antigen is undetermined. This sample is drawn from a study of OX40 agonist ivuxolimab in advanced cancers. Whole-study context: Partial responses were achieved by three patients: one hepatocellular carcinoma, two cutaneous melanoma.

Clones were read by immunoSEQ multiplex PCR, and TCRdb kept only the in-frame ones, dropping some. The sample has 60,000 or so clones, about nine tenths seen once; the top ten hold approximately 4.6%. General study points: Among the nonresponders, some also had low normalized T-cell clonal expansion.

The ends were cut back, 0 bases at V and 0 bases at J, with 8 bases in the middle. This CDR3 has 15 residues. Germline V gene sequence: CDR1 MNHEY, CDR2 SVGAGI. This sequence was found in an adult with an advanced solid tumor such as melanoma, head and neck, liver or kidney cancer. V is TRBV6-5 and J is TRBJ1-2; no reliable D call. The sample here was CD4+ or CD8+ T cells sorted from blood, taken in a trial of the OX40 agonist ivuxolimab. The CDR3 DNA reads as TGTGCCAGCAGTTACTCGGGCAGCTCTAACTATGGCTACACCTTC. Protein product: CASSYSGSSNYGYTF.